Listed here are 27 T cell receptor beta chains from one sample, sequenced in a study of regulatory T cells in long-lasting Graves disease. The time point is: persistent/refractory GD, antithyroid drugs over 5 years with positive TRAb. RNA from PBMCs was the source of the TCR library. Assembly of TCR beta libraries relied on iRepertoire HTBI primers together with Arm-PCR of CDR3 regions. TCRdb re-called the multiplex PCR reads with MiXCR, one entry per CDR3 protein. The sample has under 500,000 distinct CDR3 sequences, 20% to 25% seen once. Sequencing used peripheral blood mononuclear cells (PBMCs), obtained when the disease was refractory, from a patient treated with antithyroid drugs. These receptors all come from a female donor with Graves disease.

Many counts were recorded for this clonotype. The chain links TRBV28 to TRBJ1-1, with 11 bases identical to TRBD1. The ends lost 8 bases at V and 5 bases at J; junction bases unmatched: 7. Germline V CDR1 and CDR2: MDHEN, SYDVKM. The CDR3 has 14 residues. The CDR3 DNA reads as TGTGCCAGCGGTCCGGGACAGGGGGGGACTGAAGCTTTCTTT. Protein: CASGPGQGGTEAFF.

The sample holds a few counts of this clonotype. The CDR3 sequence is CASSLSSGRVIYEQYF. The DNA for the CDR3 is TGTGCCAGCAGTTTATCTTCAGGGAGGGTTATTTACGAGCAGTACTTC. This chain connects TRBV27 to TRBJ2-7, with 7 bases fitting TRBD2. V trimming: 0 bases; J trimming: 4 bases; junction bases outside the gene matches: 9. CDR1 is MNHEY and CDR2 is SMNVEV in the germline V gene (reference sequence). The CDR3 has 16 amino acids.

J is TRBJ2-1 and V is TRBV10-3; TRBD2 aligns across 7 bases. This CDR3 is built from 13 residues. CDR1 ENHRY and CDR2 SYGVKD come from the germline V gene. The junction had 2 bases not matched to a gene; V was cut back by 4 bases and J by 5 bases. The CDR3 here is CAISGTSDNEQFF. Here the CDR3 DNA reads TGTGCCATCAGTGGTACTAGCGACAATGAGCAGTTCTTC.

This clonotype was found many times. V usage is TRBV15 and J usage is TRBJ2-5, with 12 bases matching TRBD1. The germline gives CDR1 LNHNV, CDR2 YYDKDF (reference sequence). This CDR3 contains 18 residues. V was pared by 4 bases and J by 4 bases, with 13 bases of the junction left unmatched. The CDR3 protein is CATSTGQGAQLGGETQYF. CDR3 in DNA: TGTGCCACCAGCACGGGACAGGGGGCGCAGCTAGGGGGAGAGACCCAGTACTTC.

This clonotype was picked up a small number of times. The rearrangement links TRBV24-1 to TRBJ2-5, with D possibly matching TRBD1 (5 bases). V shed 6 bases and J shed 0 bases, with 13 bases lying between them. Germline values: CDR1 KGHDR, CDR2 SFDVKD. CDR3 length: 15 residues. The CDR3 nucleotides read TGTGCCACCAGTTCGAAGGACACTTACCAAGAGACCCAGTACTTC. It yields the protein CATSSKDTYQETQYF.

This clonotype was observed a few times. The rearrangement joins TRBV28 to TRBJ2-1; D may be TRBD2 (6 bases). Per the germline V gene, CDR1 is MDHEN and CDR2 is SYDVKM. The CDR3 consists of 15 residues. The ends were cut back, 6 bases at V and 6 bases at J, with 18 bases in the middle. The CDR3 protein is CASSTNDGSLNEQFF. As DNA, the CDR3 is TGTGCCAGCAGCACAAACGACGGGAGCCTCAATGAGCAGTTCTTC.

There are many counts of this clonotype. The chain has TRBV28 and TRBJ2-5; 7 nucleotides agree with TRBD2. The junction had 7 bases not matched to a gene; V was cut back by 3 bases and J by 3 bases. The CDR3 covers 15 residues. Germline CDR1 and CDR2: MDHEN and SYDVKM. In DNA, the CDR3 is TGTGCCAGCAGTTTGCCTAGCGGATGGAAAGAGACCCAGTACTTC. Translation: CASSLPSGWKETQYF.

The V and J genes are TRBV7-9 and TRBJ2-3, with a tentative D call TRBD2 (5 bases). The CDR3 totals 12 residues. Trimming took off 8 bases at V and 4 bases at J, with 10 bases between the two ends. Germline values: CDR1 SEHNR, CDR2 FQNEAQ (reference sequence). The CDR3 sequence: CASSPAADTQYF. The CDR3 DNA reads as TGTGCCAGCTCTCCAGCGGCAGATACGCAGTATTTT.

This clonotype was seen a few times. This chain uses TRBV5-1 with TRBJ2-7; D unclear. Germline lookup yields CDR1 SGHRS and CDR2 YFSETQ. V dropped 0 bases and J dropped 3 bases, with 10 bases sitting between them. The CDR3 is 14 residues long. CDR3 DNA sequence: TGCGCCAGCAGCTTGGGAGAAGGCTTCTACGAGCAGTACTTC. Translation gives CASSLGEGFYEQYF.

Only one count was recorded for this clonotype. A far more abundant clone sits one base away, making this likely a read error. CDR3 amino acids: CTSSLLGSNQPQHF. CDR3 coding DNA: TGTACCAGCAGTTTATTGGGCAGCAATCAGCCCCAGCATTTT. The chain combines TRBV28 with TRBJ1-5, with unresolved D. This CDR3 contains 14 residues. The V gene's germline CDR1 is MDHEN and CDR2 SYDVKM.

The V gene is TRBV4-1, the J gene TRBJ2-1, with TRBD2 matching over 11 bases. V trimming: 0 bases; J trimming: 7 bases; junction bases outside the gene matches: 8. The CDR3 has 17 residues. Germline loops: CDR1 MGHRA, CDR2 YSYEKL. CDR3 coding DNA: TGCGCCAGCAGCCAAGATTCGCTAGCGGGAGGACGTAATGAGCAGTTCTTC. Translation gives CASSQDSLAGGRNEQFF.

The genes are TRBV20-1 and TRBJ2-7; tentative D call: TRBD2 (5 bases). In germline, CDR1 is DFQATT, CDR2 SNEGSKA (reference sequence). Trimming removed 0 bases from V and 0 bases from J, with 9 bases in between. CDR3 length: 14 amino acids. CDR3 coding DNA: TGCAGTGCTAGAGATAGCGCGAGCTCCTACGAGCAGTACTTC. Amino acid sequence: CSARDSASSYEQYF.

This chain joins TRBV6-2 or TRBV6-3 and TRBJ1-5; tentative D call: TRBD1 (6 bases). The length of the CDR3 is 16 residues. V lost 0 bases and J 1 base, leaving 10 bases between the germline ends. Looked up from germline, CDR1 is MNHEY and CDR2 is SVGEGT. In DNA form, the CDR3 reads TGTGCCAGCAGTTACTCTGCAGGGGTGAGCAATCAGCCCCAGCATTTT. Protein product: CASSYSAGVSNQPQHF.

This chain connects TRBV18 to TRBJ2-7; a weak D match, TRBD2 (6 bases). The CDR3 is 16 residues long. Between the trimmed V and J ends, which lost 3 bases and 6 bases, there was a span of 21 bases. Germline V gene data show CDR1 as KGHSH and CDR2 as LQKENI. The CDR3 DNA is TGTGCCAGCTCACCCACCGGCCGGGAGAACATGAGCGAGCAGTACTTC. Translating gives CASSPTGRENMSEQYF. Full variable domain (outside the CDR3, taken from reference TRBV18 and TRBJ2-7): NAGVMQNPRHLVRRRGQEARLRCSPMKGHSHVYWYRQLPEEGLKFMVYLQKENIIDESGMPKERFSAEFPKEGPSILRIQQVVRGDSAAYFCASSPTGRENMSEQYFGPGTRLTVT.

This clonotype was detected ten times or more. V gene TRBV12-3 or TRBV12-4 combines with J gene TRBJ1-6; D is unclear. The length of the CDR3 is 13 residues. The V end was cut by 3 bases, the J end by 7 bases, with 7 bases between. DNA for the CDR3: TGTGCCAGCAGTTTCCGGTCCAATTCACCCCTCCACTTT. It encodes CASSFRSNSPLHF.

This clonotype was counted ten times or more. The rearrangement joins TRBV4-1 to TRBJ2-5, with 10 bases identical to TRBD2. Germline V gene lookup returns CDR1 MGHRA and CDR2 YSYEKL. The CDR3 consists of 15 residues. Unmatched junction bases numbered 5, after V lost 4 bases and J lost 3 bases. The CDR3 sequence is CASSPFLAGEETQYF. Written as DNA, the CDR3 is TGCGCCAGCAGCCCCTTTCTAGCGGGAGAAGAGACCCAGTACTTC.

The table lists this clonotype with a few counts. The chain employs TRBV3-1 and TRBJ1-6; D is possibly TRBD1 (6 bases). V shed 4 bases and J shed 14 bases, with 18 bases lying between them. CDR1 LGHDT and CDR2 YNNKEL come from the germline V gene (reference sequence). This CDR3 has 14 residues. Here the CDR3 reads CASSRTGPRGALHF. The CDR3 DNA reads TGTGCCAGCAGCCGGACCGGACCGAGGGGGGCCCTCCACTTT.

This clonotype was seen a few times. The chain employs TRBV11-2 and TRBJ2-5, with D tentatively TRBD1 or TRBD2 (5 bases each). The ends were cut back, 5 bases at V and 1 base at J, with 14 bases in the middle. CDR3 length: 15 residues. Germline CDR1 reads SGHAT; CDR2 reads FQNNGV. The CDR3 bases are TGTGCCAGCAGCCCATACGGGACCATCCAAGAGACCCAGTACTTC. This gives the protein CASSPYGTIQETQYF.

The rearrangement uses TRBV5-5 and TRBJ1-1, with D possibly TRBD1 on 5 matching bases. V lost 1 base and J lost 7, with 14 bases in between. Germline-derived CDR1 and CDR2 are SGHKS and YYEKEE (reference sequence). The CDR3 has 14 amino acids. The CDR3 sequence: CASSLSGRGFEAFF. The CDR3 DNA reads as TGTGCCAGCAGCTTGTCGGGAAGGGGATTTGAAGCTTTCTTT.

V gene TRBV18 combines with J gene TRBJ1-2; D call uncertain. The CDR3 runs 12 residues. Germline values: CDR1 KGHSH, CDR2 LQKENI. V was pared by 3 bases and J by 8 bases, with 10 bases between. The CDR3 DNA reads TGTGCCAGCTCACCTGAGAGTATCGGCTACACCTTC. Its translation is CASSPESIGYTF.

This clonotype was seen many times. The rearrangement joins TRBV29-1 to TRBJ1-1; D remains unclear. The CDR3 covers 10 residues. The germline gives CDR1 SQVTM, CDR2 ANQGSEA. The V end was cut by 6 bases, the J end by 5 bases, with 7 bases between. The CDR3 loop is CSVAITEAFF. CDR3 nucleotides: TGCAGCGTCGCCATAACTGAAGCTTTCTTT.

In its sample, this clonotype was seen many times. The rearrangement uses TRBV28 and TRBJ1-1; D may be TRBD1 (6 bases). Trimming took 6 bases from V and 7 from J, leaving 18 bases between them. From germline, CDR1 is MDHEN and CDR2 SYDVKM. CDR3 length: 14 residues. The CDR3 sequence: CASSLPNRAFEAFF. The CDR3, as DNA: TGTGCCAGCAGCTTACCCAACAGGGCCTTTGAAGCTTTCTTT.

This clonotype has ten or more counts. The chain employs TRBV7-9 and TRBJ2-7; 13 bases line up with TRBD2. Per the germline V gene, CDR1 is SEHNR and CDR2 is FQNEAQ (reference sequence). The CDR3 runs to 15 residues. Trimming removed 6 bases from V and 3 bases from J; junction bases left unmatched: 5. The CDR3 spells CASSSGTSGVYEQYF. In nucleotides, the CDR3 is TGTGCCAGCAGTTCGGGGACTAGCGGGGTCTACGAGCAGTACTTC.

This clonotype was observed at least ten times. The rearrangement uses TRBV5-1 and TRBJ2-2, with TRBD1 matching over 10 bases. Germline CDR1 is SGHRS and CDR2 is YFSETQ. J lost 7 bases, V lost 0 bases, and 3 bases had no gene match. CDR3 length: 15 residues. The CDR3 sequence is CASSLGTGGIGELFF. The CDR3 DNA sequence: TGCGCCAGCAGCTTGGGGACAGGGGGTATCGGGGAGCTGTTTTTT.

The V gene is TRBV6-5, the J gene TRBJ1-4; D is ambiguous. Germline lookup yields CDR1 MNHEY and CDR2 SVGAGI. CDR3 length: 15 residues. V was cut by 4 bases and J by 8 bases, with 17 bases left in between. CDR3 nucleotide sequence: TGTGCCAGCAGTTCGGACTCCGGTCGGGGAGAAAAACTGTTTTTT. It encodes CASSSDSGRGEKLFF.

V and J are TRBV5-6 and TRBJ1-6; D gene uncertain. The germline V gene has CDR1 SGHDT and CDR2 YYEEEE. V gave up 2 bases and J gave up 14 bases, with 29 bases separating them. The length of the CDR3 is 18 residues. CDR3 DNA sequence: TGTGCCAGCAGCTTTCTTGAACCAGGAAGGACCGATGAGGGCACCCTCCACTTT. It translates to CASSFLEPGRTDEGTLHF.

This chain links TRBV7-9 with TRBJ1-1; D is ambiguous. Germline CDR1 SEHNR, CDR2 FQNEAQ (reference sequence). Trimming took 2 bases from V and 0 from J, leaving 4 bases between them. The CDR3 runs 13 residues. The chain's CDR3 is CASSLWMNTEAFF. The DNA of the CDR3 is TGTGCCAGCAGCTTATGGATGAACACTGAAGCTTTCTTT.